This TCR beta chain was identified during a study of human T cells and chemical hapten exposure. The study's findings and limits: Once DPC sensitization occurred, TCRs above 1 in 1000 frequency showed no change.

The CDR3 totals 16 residues. The V gene's germline CDR1 is SGHVS and CDR2 FNYEAQ. Unique molecular identifiers were attached to individual cDNA molecules within the library. TCRdb re-analysed the RACE reads in MiXCR, keeping a single row per CDR3 protein. Of tens of thousands of distinct CDR3 sequences listed, around 11% are singletons. Noted time point: patch test 1, 2 weeks after DPC sensitization. Sample treatment: therapeutic diphenylcyclopropenone sensitization with weekly scalp DPC. On this clonotype: Its target is not known. The junction and the germline gene differ at one end; a read error may be behind it.

The sequencing here drew on whole blood, taken in connection with sensitization to the hapten diphenylcyclopropenone (DPC). V usage is TRBV7-6 and J usage is TRBJ1-3; D unresolved. The source of this sequence is a woman aged 60-75 years with alopecia areata. Some clones in this sample may be carry-over from other donors' samples. The CDR3 bases are TGTGCCAGCAGCGCGTGGGGAAGGGCGGCTGGAGACACCATATATTTT. Translated: CASSAWGRAAGDTIYF.